Listed below are T cell receptor beta chains from one sample, sequenced in a study of T cells after yellow fever vaccination. TCRdb called the 5' RACE reads again in MiXCR, with one record for every CDR3 protein. The profile covers about 210,000 distinct CDR3 sequences, with about 3% appearing a single time and less than 3.5% taken by the ten largest. The source was CD4+ T cells sorted from PBMCs, collected 10 days after the yellow fever booster vaccination. These receptors all come from a man younger than 35 who received the YFV17D yellow fever vaccine. The CDR3 runs from the conserved cysteine through the conserved F or W. The D gene is left open where the match is weak. Rows may omit the clone size; those that give it use once, few, many or a size class.

16	TRBD1	TRBV5-4	many	TRBJ2-3	TGTGCCAGCAGCCATATAAGGGACAGAGCCACAGATACGCAGTATTTT	CASSHIRDRATDTQYF
16	-	TRBV5-4	-	TRBJ1-4	TGTGCCAGCAGCGCGGGCCGTCCCGCCCATGGTGAAAAACTGTTTTTT	CASSAGRPAHGEKLFF
15	TRBD1	TRBV5-1	many	TRBJ1-1	TGCGCCAGCAGTCTGGGACAGGGAGGCAACACTGAAGCTTTCTTT	CASSLGQGGNTEAFF
17	-	TRBV6-1	-	TRBJ2-5	TGTGCCGTCCCAATGGGTAGGGTACGGGGGGCCATGGAGACCCAGTACTTC	CAVPMGRVRGAMETQYF
16	TRBD1	TRBV20-1	-	TRBJ1-1	TGCAGTGCTTCCGGTACCCCGGGACAGGGAGGCACTGAAGCTTTCTTT	CSASGTPGQGGTEAFF
15	TRBD2	TRBV7-9	few	TRBJ2-7	TGTGCCAGCAGCTTAGTAGCGGGTGCCGCCTACGAGCAGTACTTC	CASSLVAGAAYEQYF
13	-	TRBV4-3	-	TRBJ1-6	TGCGCCAGCAGCCAAGAATCCGTTTCACCCCTCCACTTT	CASSQESVSPLHF
14	-	TRBV6-5	few	TRBJ1-1	TGTGCCAGCAGTCGTACACAGTCGGTCACTGAAGCTTTCTTT	CASSRTQSVTEAFF
13	-	TRBV7-2	few	TRBJ1-1	TGTGCCAGCAGCTTCGTTGGACAGTGGGGAGCTTTCTTT	CASSFVGQWGAFF
17	-	TRBV7-2	many	TRBJ1-2	TGTGCCAGCAGCCCAAATCCCGGACGGCCACCTAACTATGGCTACACCTTC	CASSPNPGRPPNYGYTF
12	-	TRBV12-3/TRBV12-4	few	TRBJ1-2	TGTGCCAGCGCGGGGTTTGGGTATGGCTACACCTTC	CASAGFGYGYTF
13	-	TRBV15	many	TRBJ2-2	TGTGCCACCAGCAGAGATGAGGCCGGGGAGCTGTTTTTT	CATSRDEAGELFF
16	-	TRBV7-9	-	TRBJ2-3	TGTGCCAGCAGCCTCGGACGGTTTTATAGCACAGATACGCAGTATTTT	CASSLGRFYSTDTQYF
15	TRBD1	TRBV7-6	few	TRBJ1-3	TGTGCCAGCAGCTACCCAGGGGGAATCGGTAACACCATATATTTT	CASSYPGGIGNTIYF
16	-	TRBV5-5	few	TRBJ2-3	TGTGCCAGCAGCCTTAACAGGGCGGTTTCAACAGATACGCAGTATTTT	CASSLNRAVSTDTQYF
13	-	TRBV20-1	many	TRBJ1-5	TGCAGTGCTAGAAGCCAGGAGAATCAGCCCCAGCATTTT	CSARSQENQPQHF
15	TRBD2	TRBV18	few	TRBJ2-1	TGTGCCAGCTCTTCACGGGGGGGCGCCTACAATGAGCAGTTCTTC	CASSSRGGAYNEQFF
15	-	TRBV5-1	many	TRBJ1-2	TGCGCCAGCACCCCCGGCGGAACGGCCCGGGAGGGCTACACCTTC	CASTPGGTAREGYTF
16	TRBD1	TRBV20-1	few	TRBJ1-1	TGCAGTGCTAGTGATAATATCCACAGGGGTATGGGTGAAGCTTTCTTT	CSASDNIHRGMGEAFF
15	-	TRBV5-1	many	TRBJ2-3	TGCGCCAGCCTTCCAGGGACCGCCTTCGGGGATACGCAGTATTTT	CASLPGTAFGDTQYF
14	TRBD1	TRBV5-1	-	TRBJ2-2	TGCGCCAGCAGCTTTGACAGGGGGCCCGGGGAGCTGTTTTTT	CASSFDRGPGELFF
14	TRBD1	TRBV4-1	many	TRBJ1-1	TGCGCCAGCAGCCAAGGACAGGGGAACACTGAAGCTTTCTTT	CASSQGQGNTEAFF
16	-	TRBV6-6	many	TRBJ1-1	TGTGCCAGCAGTTTCGGGACCGGAACAATGAACACTGAAGCTTTCTTT	CASSFGTGTMNTEAFF
13	-	TRBV5-6	-	TRBJ1-5	TGTGCCAGCAGCTTTTCCGACTCGGGGCCCCAGCATTTT	CASSFSDSGPQHF
15	-	TRBV29-1	few	TRBJ2-3	TGCAGCGGACTCCCCCGAGGGGGTGGCACAGATACGCAGTATTTT	CSGLPRGGGTDTQYF
17	TRBD1	TRBV5-6	-	TRBJ2-1	TGTGCCAGCAGCTTGGGCGTGTTCCGGGACAGTTACAATGAGCAGTTCTTC	CASSLGVFRDSYNEQFF
14	TRBD1	TRBV20-1	-	TRBJ1-2	TGCAGTGCTACTTCCGGACAGGTCGGCTATGGCTACACCTTC	CSATSGQVGYGYTF
13	-	TRBV29-1	many	TRBJ1-2	TGCAGCGTTGTTCGCCAGGCTAACTATGGCTACACCTTC	CSVVRQANYGYTF
13	TRBD2	TRBV20-1	few	TRBJ2-5	TGCAGTGCTCTGGGGGGGAACCAAGAGACCCAGTACTTC	CSALGGNQETQYF
15	TRBD1	TRBV20-1	many	TRBJ1-4	TGCAGTGCTAGAGATCAGGGGACAGGGGTTGAAAAACTGTTTTTT	CSARDQGTGVEKLFF
12	-	TRBV20-1	many	TRBJ2-5	TGCAGTGCTAGAGGAAACGTGGAGACCCAGTACTTC	CSARGNVETQYF
14	TRBD2	TRBV7-9	many	TRBJ2-5	TGTGCCAGCAGACCCGGGAGGTTCCAAGAGACCCAGTACTTC	CASRPGRFQETQYF
10	-	TRBV2	few	TRBJ1-6	TGTGCCAGCGCGGCTAATAGCCTCCACTTT	CASAANSLHF